One sample yielded the 22 T cell receptor beta chains listed below, sequenced in a study of CD8 T cells in Susac syndrome. RNA amounts of about 0.45 to 1 ug underwent reverse transcription with random hexamers. Each CDR3 protein is one row after TCRdb ran MiXCR on the immunoSEQ multiplex PCR reads. The table lists 150,000 to 200,000 distinct CDR3 sequences, just under 95% of them singletons, with over 0.11% in the top ten. Sequenced: CD4+ T cells from PBMCs. The receptor source for this set is a human donor in good health.

The chain uses TRBV7-3 and TRBJ2-6; D gene ambiguous. The CDR3 loop spans 15 amino acids. Germline CDR1 is SGHTA and CDR2 is FQGTGA. V dropped 0 bases and J dropped 4 bases, with 7 bases sitting between them. CDR3 bases: TGTGCCAGCAGCTTAACAGTGCACGGGGCCAACGTCCTGACTTTC. Translation: CASSLTVHGANVLTF.

V is TRBV6-2 or TRBV6-3 and J is TRBJ2-3; unclear D gene. The length of the CDR3 is 15 residues. Germline V gene lookup returns CDR1 MNHEY and CDR2 SVGEGT. The V end lost 4 bases, the J end lost 1 base, and 12 bases lay between the germline ends. The CDR3 loop is CASSSLRWGTDTQYF. CDR3 bases: TGTGCCAGCAGTTCCCTCCGGTGGGGCACAGATACGCAGTATTTT.

Points on this clonotype: At one end, the junction sequence differs from germline, possibly due to a read error. The rearrangement links TRBV6-5 to TRBJ2-1, with TRBD2 matching 8 bases. CDR1 MNHEY and CDR2 SVGAGI come from the germline V gene. This CDR3 contains 11 residues. The CDR3 sequence: CASSRGGPRVF. The DNA for the CDR3 is TGTGCCAGCAGTCGGGGGGGGCCTAGGGTCTTC.

The chain uses TRBV5-1 and TRBJ1-5; D gene uncertain. This CDR3 region has 14 residues. Trimming cost V 4 bases and J 5 bases, with 13 bases left between them. Germline values: CDR1 SGHRS, CDR2 YFSETQ. The CDR3 DNA is TGCGCCAGCAGCCCAACGACATCCGATCAGCCCCAGCATTTT. Its translation is CASSPTTSDQPQHF.

This chain connects TRBV20-1 to TRBJ2-5; a weak D match, TRBD2 (6 bases). There are 16 residues in the CDR3. V shed 2 bases and J shed 1 base, with 17 bases lying between them. The germline CDR1 and CDR2 sequences are DFQATT and SNEGSKA (reference sequence). For the CDR3, the DNA is TGCAGTGCTAGAACGGGGGTCCGTGGGGCCCAAGAGACCCAGTACTTC. Its protein product is CSARTGVRGAQETQYF.

This clonotype was detected once. This chain connects TRBV6-5 to TRBJ1-1; D uncertain. This CDR3 has 13 residues. The V end lost 1 base, the J end lost 6 bases, and 9 bases lay between the germline ends. The germline gives CDR1 MNHEY, CDR2 SVGAGI. CDR3 in DNA: TGTGCCAGCAGTTACTTTCTAGGGCCTGAAGCTTTCTTT. This gives the protein CASSYFLGPEAFF.

The V gene is TRBV7-2, the J gene TRBJ2-3, with 7 nucleotides matching TRBD1. The CDR3 length is 14 residues. CDR1 and CDR2 (germline): SGHTA, FQGNSA. After removal of 8 bases from V and 1 base from J, the junction contained 6 bases not matched to a gene. The CDR3 loop reads CASLYTGGTDTQYF. The CDR3 DNA is TGTGCCAGCCTTTACACAGGGGGCACAGATACGCAGTATTTT.

This clonotype was observed once. This chain joins TRBV9 and TRBJ2-5, with D hard to call. This CDR3 spans 15 amino acids. V lost 3 bases to trimming and J lost 2 bases, with 14 bases between them. Germline lookup yields CDR1 SGDLS and CDR2 YYNGEE. This CDR3 is CASSAGPLGQETQYF. The CDR3 DNA follows: TGTGCCAGCAGCGCCGGACCCCTGGGACAAGAGACCCAGTACTTC.

The chain carries TRBV7-2 and TRBJ1-2; tentative D call: TRBD1 (5 bases). Trimming took off 5 bases at V and 1 base at J, with 14 bases between the two ends. CDR3 length: 15 amino acids. Germline-derived CDR1 and CDR2 are SGHTA and FQGNSA. DNA for the CDR3: TGTGCCAGCAGCATAGGGACGACTCTTAACTATGGCTACACCTTC. Amino acids: CASSIGTTLNYGYTF.

This chain links TRBV12-3 or TRBV12-4 with TRBJ1-1; D unclear. This CDR3 has 13 amino acids. With 4 bases removed from V and 4 bases from J, the gap between germline ends came to 10 bases. The CDR3 DNA follows: TGTGCCAGCAGTTATAATGACGGCACTGAAGCTTTCTTT. It is translated as CASSYNDGTEAFF.

This chain links TRBV2 with TRBJ1-6; no clear D gene. The germline gives CDR1 SNHLY, CDR2 FYNNEI. Trimming removed 8 bases at V and 6 bases at J, with 8 bases between. The CDR3 has 12 residues. The CDR3 protein is CASCSANSPLHF. The CDR3 nucleotides read TGTGCCAGCTGCTCAGCTAATTCACCCCTCCACTTT. Drawing the rest from reference TRBV2 and TRBJ1-6, the complete variable domain is EPEVTQTPSHQVTQMGQEVILRCVPISNHLYFYWYRQILGQKVEFLVSFYNNEISEKSEIFDDQFSVERPDGSNFTLKIRSTKLEDSAMYFCASCSANSPLHFGNGTRLTVT.

A single count supports this clonotype. J is TRBJ2-7 and V is TRBV19; D not resolved. The ends were cut back, 4 bases at V and 5 bases at J, with 15 bases in the middle. The CDR3 covers 14 residues. Per germline, CDR1 LNHDA and CDR2 SQIVND (reference sequence). CDR3 DNA sequence: TGTGCCAGTAGTACTCCAGAGCCGAGGAACGAGCAGTACTTC. Residues: CASSTPEPRNEQYF.

The chain uses TRBV20-1 and TRBJ2-3; 10 nucleotides agree with TRBD1. J lost 5 bases, V lost 5 bases, and 4 bases had no gene match. Germline assignment: CDR1 DFQATT and CDR2 SNEGSKA (reference sequence). The CDR3 spans 13 residues. CDR3: CSAPTGGEDTQYF. The DNA for the CDR3 is TGCAGTGCTCCGACAGGGGGCGAAGATACGCAGTATTTT.

The chain uses TRBV5-6 and TRBJ1-2; 10 bases line up with TRBD1. The germline V gene has CDR1 SGHDT and CDR2 YYEEEE. J was trimmed by 4 bases and V by 4 bases; bases with no gene match: 4. The CDR3 loop spans 14 amino acids. Here the CDR3 reads CASSPRTGGYGYTF. CDR3 DNA: TGTGCCAGCAGCCCCCGGACAGGGGGCTATGGCTACACCTTC. Full variable domain (outside the CDR3, taken from reference TRBV5-6 and TRBJ1-2): DAGVTQSPTHLIKTRGQQVTLRCSPKSGHDTVSWYQQALGQGPQFIFQYYEEEERQRGNFPDRFSGHQFPNYSSELNVNALLLGDSALYLCASSPRTGGYGYTFGSGTRLTVV.

The CDR3 nucleotides are TGCGCCAGCAATTATCCCGGACAGGGACAAGAGACCCAGTACTTC. This encodes CASNYPGQGQETQYF. The chain recombines TRBV5-1 with TRBJ2-5; 8 bases are shared with TRBD1. In germline, CDR1 is SGHRS, CDR2 YFSETQ. This CDR3 contains 15 residues. V was clipped by 6 bases and J by 2 bases; unmatched bases: 9.

The rearrangement links TRBV6-1 to TRBJ2-3; D gene uncertain. The CDR3 has 14 amino acids. Germline V lookup: CDR1 MNHNS, CDR2 SASEGT. The ends were cut back, 2 bases at V and 0 bases at J, with 6 bases in the middle. The chain's CDR3 is CASSEHSSTDTQYF. For the CDR3, the DNA is TGTGCCAGCAGTGAACATTCTAGCACAGATACGCAGTATTTT.

The chain joins TRBV5-1 to TRBJ2-1; D is possibly TRBD1 (5 bases). Germline CDR1 reads SGHRS; CDR2 reads YFSETQ. This CDR3 is 14 amino acids long. V lost 0 bases, J lost 10 bases, and 14 bases lay in between. The CDR3 loop reads CASSLGGQGREQFF. CDR3 bases: TGCGCCAGCAGCTTGGGAGGTCAGGGCCGGGAGCAGTTCTTC.

The gene calls are TRBV6-1 and TRBJ1-2, with TRBD1 as a possible D gene (6 bases). Per germline, CDR1 MNHNS and CDR2 SASEGT. The CDR3 runs 16 residues. V was shortened by 3 bases and J by 6 bases, with 20 bases between the two germline ends. The DNA for the CDR3 is TGTGCCAGCAGTGACCTAGGGACATCGCCCGAAGATGGCTACACCTTC. It specifies CASSDLGTSPEDGYTF.

The chain employs TRBV9 and TRBJ2-1; D might be TRBD2 (5 bases). From germline, CDR1 is SGDLS and CDR2 YYNGEE. The CDR3 is 13 amino acids. Trimming cost V 1 base and J 7 bases, with 9 bases left between them. CDR3 sequence (DNA): TGTGCCAGCAGCGTATCCTCGGGGAATGAGCAGTTCTTC. Amino acid sequence: CASSVSSGNEQFF.

In its sample, this clonotype was seen once. This chain uses TRBV19 with TRBJ1-1; D remains ambiguous. The germline CDR1 and CDR2 sequences are LNHDA and SQIVND (reference sequence). V dropped 3 bases and J dropped 3 bases, with 11 bases sitting between them. The CDR3 length is 14 residues. For the CDR3, the DNA is TGTGCCAGTAGTATTCGTGAGATAGACACTGAAGCTTTCTTT. Translation: CASSIREIDTEAFF.

V gene TRBV13 combines with J gene TRBJ1-2, with D tentatively TRBD1 (6 bases). The V end was cut by 0 bases, the J end by 6 bases, with 17 bases between. The CDR3 is made up of 16 amino acids. CDR1 and CDR2 from the germline V gene are PRHDT and FYEKMQ (reference sequence). CDR3 nucleotide sequence: TGTGCCAGCAGCTTAGGGTTATATATGGGGGGCCATGGCTACACCTTC. It yields the protein CASSLGLYMGGHGYTF.

The chain combines TRBV3-1 with TRBJ2-3; 11 bases line up with TRBD2. The CDR3 sequence is 15 residues long. J gave up 1 base and V 6 bases, and 3 bases lay outside the gene matches. In germline, CDR1 is LGHDT, CDR2 YNNKEL (reference sequence). The CDR3 loop reads CASSLTSGGTDTQYF. Written as DNA, the CDR3 is TGTGCCAGCAGTCTGACTAGCGGGGGCACAGATACGCAGTATTTT.